This entry concerns a single TCR beta chain. The data were taken from a study of CD8 T cells in Susac syndrome. CDR3 length: 16 amino acids. The germline V gene has CDR1 MGHRA and CDR2 YSYEKL. V trimming: 0 bases; J trimming: 0 bases; junction bases outside the gene matches: 3. Random hexamers served to reverse transcribe roughly 0.5 to 1 ug RNA. Amplification of TCR beta CDR3 by immunoSEQ multiplex PCR spanned 54 Vbeta and 13 Jbeta. TCRdb re-derived calls from the immunoSEQ multiplex PCR reads in MiXCR, one entry per CDR3 protein. The sample holds about 250,000 distinct CDR3 sequences, 80% to 95% seen once. Sequencing of TCR beta was performed on blood CD8+ T cells and on blood CD4+ T cells. The multiple sclerosis control group consisted of treatment-naive patients whose relapsing-remitting disease, which was either stable or active, fulfilled revised McDonald criteria.

Sample: CD4+ T cells from PBMCs. This TCR came from a human donor with multiple sclerosis. V is TRBV4-1 and J is TRBJ2-7; 9 bases map to TRBD2. The CDR3 loop is CASSQDLAGTSYEQYF. The CDR3, as DNA: TGCGCCAGCAGCCAAGATCTAGCGGGGACCTCCTACGAGCAGTACTTC.